The clone carrying this T cell receptor (beta chain) was detected many times. What it binds is unknown. The sample belongs to a study of T-cell memory formation after mild COVID-19. General study results and limits: Among CD4+ contracting clones, most were CM and EM, and CD8+ ones EMRA. The authors did not confirm SARS-CoV-2 specificity of second-wave clones peaking day 37. Memory sampled before infection contained some responding clones, suggesting cross-reactive memory joined.

The CDR3 covers 13 residues. Germline CDR1 is MNHEY and CDR2 is SVGAGI. Unmatched junction bases numbered 3, after V lost 5 bases and J lost 7 bases. Barcoded TCR alpha and TCR beta cDNA libraries with UMIs came from 5'RACE using constant-segment primers. TCRdb recomputed calls from the 5' RACE reads with MiXCR, one row per CDR3 protein. The data show about 350,000 distinct CDR3 sequences, 12% to 15% seen once. What was sequenced was PBMCs or a T cell subset sorted from them (not recorded which). The receptor was isolated from a man in his late teens or twenties who had mild COVID-19 (a few samples of this study predate the infection). Cell type and time point are not known. The chain links TRBV6-5 to TRBJ2-5; 11 positions match TRBD2. The CDR3 DNA reads TGTGCCAGCAGTCGACTAGCGGGGCTGACCCAGTACTTC. This translates into CASSRLAGLTQYF.